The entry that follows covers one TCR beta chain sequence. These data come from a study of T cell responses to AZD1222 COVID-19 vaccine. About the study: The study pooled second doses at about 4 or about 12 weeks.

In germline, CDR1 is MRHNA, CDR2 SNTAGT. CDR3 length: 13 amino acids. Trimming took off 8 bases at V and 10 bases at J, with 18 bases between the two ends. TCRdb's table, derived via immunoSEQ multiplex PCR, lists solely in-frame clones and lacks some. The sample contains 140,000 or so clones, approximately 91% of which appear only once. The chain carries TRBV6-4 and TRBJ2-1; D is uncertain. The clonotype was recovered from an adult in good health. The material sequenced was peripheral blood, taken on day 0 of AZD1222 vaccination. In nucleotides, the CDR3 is TGTGCCAGCCGCCCCTCCCTGGTGGGAGAGCAGTTCTTC. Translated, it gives CASRPSLVGEQFF.